This T cell receptor (beta chain) appears in the sequencing data of a study of blood T cell repertoires in COVID-19. Data came from immunoSEQ multiplex PCR; TCRdb stores just in-frame clones and leaves some out. In the table there are around 200,000 clones, approximately 90% of which are singletons. V lost 5 bases and J lost 2, with 12 bases in between. This CDR3 is built from 14 residues. CDR1 and CDR2 from the germline V gene are SGHTA and FQGNSA. The V and J genes are TRBV7-2 and TRBJ2-5; D call uncertain. Sequenced sample: peripheral blood. The receptor's source is a man at least 80 years old with acute or convalescent COVID-19. CDR3 protein: CASSTSSEQETQYF. In DNA form, the CDR3 reads TGTGCCAGCAGCACCTCGTCCGAGCAAGAGACCCAGTACTTC. Filled out from reference TRBV7-2 and TRBJ2-5, the complete variable domain reads GAGVSQSPSNKVTEKGKDVELRCDPISGHTALYWYRQSLGQGLEFLIYFQGNSAPDKSGLPSDRFSAERTGGSVSTLTIQRTQQEDSAVYLCASSTSSEQETQYFGPGTRLLVL.